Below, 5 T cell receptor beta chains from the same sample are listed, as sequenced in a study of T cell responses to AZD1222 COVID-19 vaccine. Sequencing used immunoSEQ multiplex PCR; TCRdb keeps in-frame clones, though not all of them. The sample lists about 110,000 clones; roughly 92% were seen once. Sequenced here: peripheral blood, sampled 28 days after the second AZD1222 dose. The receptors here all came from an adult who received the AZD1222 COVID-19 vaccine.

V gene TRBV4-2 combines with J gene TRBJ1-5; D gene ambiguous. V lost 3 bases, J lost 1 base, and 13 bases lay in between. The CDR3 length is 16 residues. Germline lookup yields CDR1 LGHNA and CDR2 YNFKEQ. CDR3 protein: CASSQFLGSSNQPQHF. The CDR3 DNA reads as TGTGCCAGCAGCCAGTTTCTGGGGTCGAGCAATCAGCCCCAGCATTTT.

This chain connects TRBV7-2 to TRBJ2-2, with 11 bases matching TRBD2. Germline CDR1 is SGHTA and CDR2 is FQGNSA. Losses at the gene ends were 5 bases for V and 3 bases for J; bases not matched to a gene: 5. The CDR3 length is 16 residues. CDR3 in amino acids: CASSPLAGGYTGELFF. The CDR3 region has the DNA TGTGCCAGCAGCCCTCTAGCGGGGGGTTACACCGGGGAGCTGTTTTTT.

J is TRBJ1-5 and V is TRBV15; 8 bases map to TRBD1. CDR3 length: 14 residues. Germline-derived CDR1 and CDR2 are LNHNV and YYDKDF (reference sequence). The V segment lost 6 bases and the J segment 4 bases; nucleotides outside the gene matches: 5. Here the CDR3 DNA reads TGTGCCACCAGTCCGGGACAGGAGAATCAGCCCCAGCATTTT. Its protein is CATSPGQENQPQHF. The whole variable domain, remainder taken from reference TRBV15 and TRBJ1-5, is DAMVIQNPRYQVTQFGKPVTLSCSQTLNHNVMYWYQQKSSQAPKLLFHYYDKDFNNEADTPDNFQSRRPNTSFCFLDIRSPGLGDTAMYLCATSPGQENQPQHFGDGTRLSIL.

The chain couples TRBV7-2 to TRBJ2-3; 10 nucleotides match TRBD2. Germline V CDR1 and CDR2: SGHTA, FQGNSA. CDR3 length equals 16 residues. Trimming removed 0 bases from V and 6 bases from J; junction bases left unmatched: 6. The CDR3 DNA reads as TGTGCCAGCAGCTTAGCCGGACTAGCGGTAGGGGATACGCAGTATTTT. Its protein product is CASSLAGLAVGDTQYF. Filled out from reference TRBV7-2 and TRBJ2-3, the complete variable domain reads GAGVSQSPSNKVTEKGKDVELRCDPISGHTALYWYRQSLGQGLEFLIYFQGNSAPDKSGLPSDRFSAERTGGSVSTLTIQRTQQEDSAVYLCASSLAGLAVGDTQYFGPGTRLTVL.

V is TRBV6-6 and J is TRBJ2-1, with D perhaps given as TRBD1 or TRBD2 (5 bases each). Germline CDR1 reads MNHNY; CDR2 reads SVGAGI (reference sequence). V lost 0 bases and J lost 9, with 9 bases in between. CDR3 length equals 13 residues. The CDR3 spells CASSYSPGTEQFF. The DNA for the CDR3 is TGTGCCAGCAGTTACTCCCCAGGGACTGAGCAGTTCTTC.